Presented here are 9 T cell receptor beta chains from one specimen sequenced in a study of graft-versus-host responses after intestinal transplantation. TCRdb's table, derived via immunoSEQ multiplex PCR, lists solely in-frame clones and lacks some. Of more than 65,000 clones in the sample, 75% to 90% were seen once. Antigens of these TCRs are unknown. Sequences were derived from unstimulated CD4+ T cells sorted from spleen or lymph node cells, sampled before transplant. The receptors were gathered from a human donor who was the organ donor for an intestinal transplant.

The rearrangement links TRBV12-5 to TRBJ2-2; 7 bases map to TRBD1. The CDR3 length is 14 residues. Germline V gene data show CDR1 as LGHNT and CDR2 as FRNRAP. Unmatched junction bases numbered 5, after V lost 7 bases and J lost 3 bases. The CDR3: CASAEQGDTGELFF. The CDR3 DNA reads as TGTGCTAGTGCCGAGCAGGGGGACACCGGGGAGCTGTTTTTT.

The J gene is TRBJ1-1, the V gene TRBV10-3; D remains unclear. This CDR3 contains 14 residues. V lost 2 bases, J lost 2 bases, and 9 bases lay in between. Germline values: CDR1 ENHRY, CDR2 SYGVKD. CDR3: CAISETVFNTEAFF. The CDR3 coding sequence is TGTGCCATCAGTGAGACAGTTTTCAACACTGAAGCTTTCTTT.

The chain recombines TRBV5-6 with TRBJ2-3, with D perhaps matching TRBD2 (6 bases). Germline CDR1 is SGHDT and CDR2 is YYEEEE. The CDR3 covers 17 residues. Trimming took 1 base from V and 1 from J, leaving 16 bases between them. The chain's CDR3 is CASSLYKGGVRTDTQYF. The DNA of the CDR3 is TGTGCCAGCAGCTTGTATAAGGGCGGGGTACGCACAGATACGCAGTATTTT.

Written as DNA, the CDR3 is TGTGCCAGCAGCTTAGCGTTGGCAGGGCATCAGCCCCAGCATTTT. Residues: CASSLALAGHQPQHF. This chain connects TRBV7-2 to TRBJ1-5; D possibly corresponds to TRBD1 (5 bases). The CDR3 is made up of 15 amino acids. Germline V gene lookup returns CDR1 SGHTA and CDR2 FQGNSA. The V end lost 0 bases, the J end lost 5 bases, and 11 bases lay between the germline ends.

CDR3 coding DNA: TGTGCCAGCAGTGGCCGGGACAGGGGGCGGGTGGACACTGAAGCTTTCTTT. This sequence encodes CASSGRDRGRVDTEAFF. V and J are TRBV2 and TRBJ1-1; 12 bases map to TRBD1. The CDR3 runs 17 residues. Trimming took 4 bases from V and 3 from J; bases not matched to a gene: 9. Germline V CDR1 and CDR2: SNHLY, FYNNEI.

The V gene is TRBV15, the J gene TRBJ1-1, with no clear D. This CDR3 has 12 amino acids. V lost 5 bases to trimming and J lost 10 bases, with 14 bases between them. Germline CDR1 LNHNV, CDR2 YYDKDF (reference sequence). DNA for the CDR3: TGTGCCACCAGCCCCCGCCGGTTCCCAGCTTTCTTT. Amino acid sequence: CATSPRRFPAFF.

The chain employs TRBV18 and TRBJ1-2; the match to TRBD1 covers 9 bases. In germline, CDR1 is KGHSH, CDR2 LQKENI. CDR3 length: 17 amino acids. V shed 4 bases and J 9 bases; nucleotides not matched to a gene: 18. The CDR3 region is CASSQTGGTGDSPRYTF. CDR3 sequence (DNA): TGTGCCAGCTCACAAACAGGGGGCACAGGTGACTCTCCACGCTACACCTTC.

The chain uses TRBV10-3 and TRBJ2-7, with D maybe TRBD1 (5 bases). The ends were cut back, 11 bases at V and 2 bases at J, with 13 bases in the middle. The CDR3 runs 12 residues. Per germline, CDR1 ENHRY and CDR2 SYGVKD. CDR3 in amino acids: CAVTQGTYEQYV. Written as DNA, the CDR3 is TGTGCCGTAACTCAGGGCACCTACGAGCAGTACGTC.

The chain uses TRBV19 and TRBJ1-2; D ambiguous. There are 13 residues in the CDR3. Looked up from germline, CDR1 is LNHDA and CDR2 is SQIVND (reference sequence). Between the trimmed V and J ends, which lost 3 bases and 3 bases, there was a span of 8 bases. For the CDR3, the DNA is TGTGCCAGTAGTATCGACACCTACTATGGCTACACCTTC. This encodes CASSIDTYYGYTF. The complete variable domain, with remaining parts taken from reference TRBV19 and TRBJ1-2, reads DGGITQSPKYLFRKEGQNVTLSCEQNLNHDAMYWYRQDPGQGLRLIYYSQIVNDFQKGDIAEGYSVSREKKESFPLTVTSAQKNPTAFYLCASSIDTYYGYTFGSGTRLTVV.